A single sample is the source of the 7 T cell receptor beta chains below, sequenced in a study of T cells after yellow fever vaccination. TCRdb processed the 5' RACE reads anew with MiXCR; each CDR3 protein has one entry. The sample includes 150,000 to 200,000 distinct CDR3 sequences, roughly 9% of them seen just once. The starting material was CD8+ T cells sorted from PBMCs, obtained 45 days after the yellow fever booster vaccination. The origin of the receptors is a man aged 18 to 29 who received the YFV17D yellow fever vaccine.

The genes are TRBV9 and TRBJ1-1, with D uncertain. Germline V gives CDR1 SGDLS, CDR2 YYNGEE. Deletions cut 2 bases from V and 0 bases from J, with 8 bases between. CDR3 length: 14 residues. CDR3 DNA: TGTGCCAGCAGCGTTACAGACCTGAACACTGAAGCTTTCTTT. It encodes CASSVTDLNTEAFF.

V usage is TRBV19 and J usage is TRBJ2-7; D perhaps matches TRBD1 (6 bases). The end of the DNA aligns better with TRBJ2-1, so the J call may be wrong. Germline values: CDR1 LNHDA, CDR2 SQIVND (reference sequence). This CDR3 has 13 amino acids. DNA for the CDR3: TGTGCCAGTAGTTTGGACAGCTCCTACGAGCAGTTCTTC. This sequence encodes CASSLDSSYEQFF.

The chain carries TRBV27 and TRBJ1-5; TRBD1 matches 8 bases. The length of the CDR3 is 13 residues. CDR1 MNHEY and CDR2 SMNVEV come from the germline V gene (reference sequence). The J segment lost 4 bases and the V segment lost 8 bases, leaving 4 bases of the junction unmatched. The DNA of the CDR3 is TGTGCCAGCGGACAGGGTCTGAATCAGCCCCAGCATTTT. Protein product: CASGQGLNQPQHF.

This clonotype has more than one count but fewer than ten. V and J are TRBV25-1 and TRBJ1-1, with D uncertain. The germline CDR1 and CDR2 sequences are MGHDK and SYGVNS. The ends were cut back, 3 bases at V and 5 bases at J, with 10 bases in the middle. The CDR3 runs to 13 residues. The CDR3 spells CASSETLMTEAFF. In DNA, the CDR3 is TGTGCCAGCAGTGAGACACTGATGACTGAAGCTTTCTTT.

This clonotype has only a few counts. V and J are TRBV7-2 and TRBJ2-6, with 8 bases that match TRBD2. Germline CDR1 is SGHTA and CDR2 is FQGNSA. This CDR3 comprises 19 residues. With V trimmed by 5 bases and J by 2 bases, 14 bases remained unmatched. CDR3 region: CASSPAGTGGYAGANVLTF. DNA for the CDR3: TGTGCCAGCAGCCCCGCTGGGACGGGGGGGTACGCTGGGGCCAACGTCCTGACTTTC.

The chain combines TRBV7-2 with TRBJ2-7; TRBD1 aligns across 9 bases. CDR1 is SGHTA, CDR2 FQGNSA, per germline. Losses at the gene ends were 2 bases for V and 4 bases for J; bases not matched to a gene: 9. There are 16 residues in the CDR3. DNA for the CDR3: TGTGCCAGCAGCTTAACGGGACAGGGAACTACGTACGAGCAGTACTTC. As protein: CASSLTGQGTTYEQYF.

In this sample, this clonotype turned up many times. The V call is TRBV4-1, the J call TRBJ2-7; tentatively, D is TRBD1 (6 bases). CDR1 is MGHRA and CDR2 is YSYEKL in the germline V gene. The CDR3 is 13 amino acids. V gave up 4 bases and J gave up 6 bases, with 13 bases separating them. The CDR3: CASSPNRDGEQYF. CDR3 nucleotides: TGCGCCAGCAGCCCAAACAGGGACGGCGAGCAGTACTTC.